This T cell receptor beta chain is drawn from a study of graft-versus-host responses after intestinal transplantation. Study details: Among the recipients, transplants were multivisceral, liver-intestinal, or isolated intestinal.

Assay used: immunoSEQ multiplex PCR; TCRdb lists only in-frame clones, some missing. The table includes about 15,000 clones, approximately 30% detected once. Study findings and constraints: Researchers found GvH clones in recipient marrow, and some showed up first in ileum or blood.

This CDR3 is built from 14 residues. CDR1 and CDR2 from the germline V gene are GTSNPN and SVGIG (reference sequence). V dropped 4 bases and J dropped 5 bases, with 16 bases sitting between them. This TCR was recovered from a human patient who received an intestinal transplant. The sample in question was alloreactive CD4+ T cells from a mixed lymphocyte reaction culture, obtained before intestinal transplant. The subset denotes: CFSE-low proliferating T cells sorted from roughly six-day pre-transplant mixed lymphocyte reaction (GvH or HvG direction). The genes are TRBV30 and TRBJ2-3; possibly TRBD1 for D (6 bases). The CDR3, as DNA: TGTGCCTGGACCATGAGGGGGTCAGGAGATACGCAGTATTTT. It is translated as CAWTMRGSGDTQYF.